This TCR beta chain was identified in a study of blood T cell repertoires in COVID-19. Looking at the study overall: The study drew acute and convalescent COVID-19 samples from the United States, Italy and Spain. PBMCs, B-cell-depleted T cells, or T cells were the source of the cDNA or gDNA that made up the material.

Authors' analysis steps: Estimation of nucleated cell counts relied on the amplification of reference gene primers. Using immunoSEQ multiplex PCR, the repertoire was profiled, and TCRdb retains in-frame clones only, with some absent. The V and J calls and clone size come from that table; D and trimming were worked out from the DNA. This table holds approximately 180,000 clones, about 91% found once. This CDR3 contains 16 residues. Per germline, CDR1 SGHTA and CDR2 FQGNSA. Trimming took off 4 bases at V and 6 bases at J, with 18 bases between the two ends. The specimen sequenced was peripheral blood. This chain connects TRBV7-2 to TRBJ1-4, with D possibly TRBD1 on 5 matching bases. This TCR derives from a woman between 50 and 59 years old with acute or convalescent COVID-19. The CDR3 loop is CASSYVSGGADEKLFF. CDR3 DNA: TGTGCCAGCAGCTACGTCTCCGGGGGTGCCGATGAAAAACTGTTTTTT.